Presented here are 11 T cell receptor beta chains from one specimen sequenced in a study of blood T cell repertoires in COVID-19. The table came from immunoSEQ multiplex PCR; TCRdb's copy has only in-frame clones and leaves some out. The data show tens of thousands of clones, 68% seen once. Input material: peripheral blood. The receptors shown here come from a woman in her 70s with acute or convalescent COVID-19.

The chain combines TRBV3-1 (or the pseudogene TRBV3-2) with TRBJ2-5; 8 nucleotides agree with TRBD2. The CDR3 spans 12 residues. Germline loops: CDR1 LGHDT, CDR2 YNNKEL (reference sequence). J lost 7 bases, V lost 4 bases, and 2 bases had no gene match. The CDR3 region is CASSLGGGTQYF. As DNA, the CDR3 is TGTGCCAGCAGCCTCGGGGGGGGGACCCAGTACTTC.

The V and J genes are TRBV7-9 and TRBJ2-3, with a possible D match to TRBD2 (7 bases). The ends were cut back, 5 bases at V and 4 bases at J, with 13 bases in the middle. In germline, CDR1 is SEHNR, CDR2 FQNEAQ (reference sequence). The length of the CDR3 is 14 residues. The CDR3 spells CASSQGGAADTQYF. The CDR3 nucleotides read TGTGCCAGCAGCCAAGGGGGGGCGGCAGATACGCAGTATTTT.

The rearrangement links TRBV5-6 to TRBJ2-7, with TRBD2 matching 13 bases. The CDR3 spans 15 residues. V lost 3 bases, J lost 2 bases, and 2 bases stayed unmatched. Germline CDR1 and CDR2: SGHDT and YYEEEE. DNA of the CDR3: TGTGCCAGCAGCTGGACTAGCGGGGGTCCCTACGAGCAGTACTTC. Residues: CASSWTSGGPYEQYF.

This clone is labeled as medium-sized. The rearrangement uses TRBV9 and TRBJ2-3; TRBD2 matches at 7 bases. The CDR3 has 16 residues. V gave up 3 bases and J gave up 4 bases; unmatched junction bases: 11. Per germline, CDR1 SGDLS and CDR2 YYNGEE. The CDR3 loop reads CASSAKPREAADTQYF. Here the CDR3 DNA reads TGTGCCAGCAGCGCGAAACCCCGGGAGGCCGCAGATACGCAGTATTTT.

This rearrangement joins TRBV5-6 to TRBJ2-7; 8 positions agree with TRBD1. This CDR3 comprises 16 residues. Per germline, CDR1 SGHDT and CDR2 YYEEEE. V lost 4 bases to trimming and J lost 3 bases; unmatched junction nucleotides: 12. In nucleotides, the CDR3 is TGTGCCAGCAGCCCGGGGACAGGTACAGGGGGCTACGAGCAGTACTTC. Its protein is CASSPGTGTGGYEQYF.

This clone was seen once. The genes are TRBV25-1 and TRBJ1-1; 8 bases fit TRBD1. The junction had 4 bases not matched to a gene; V was cut back by 6 bases and J by 4 bases. Germline V CDR1 and CDR2: MGHDK, SYGVNS. The CDR3 has 13 residues. The CDR3 bases are TGTGCCAGCAGCTCGACAGGGGTCACTGAAGCTTTCTTT. Protein: CASSSTGVTEAFF.

This chain uses TRBV5-1 with TRBJ2-5; perhaps TRBD1 as D (6 bases). Germline CDR1 reads SGHRS; CDR2 reads YFSETQ. The length of the CDR3 is 15 residues. With 2 bases removed from V and 1 base from J, the gap between germline ends came to 12 bases. The CDR3 here is CASSFTGSTQETQYF. The CDR3 DNA reads as TGCGCCAGCAGCTTCACAGGGTCTACCCAAGAGACCCAGTACTTC.

This clone came up once. V and J are TRBV19 and TRBJ1-5, with 8 bases fitting TRBD1. This CDR3 is 16 amino acids long. Germline assignment: CDR1 LNHDA and CDR2 SQIVND (reference sequence). Trimming took 3 bases from V and 4 from J; bases not matched to a gene: 8. The chain's CDR3 is CASSILTGAVNQPQHF. In DNA form, the CDR3 reads TGTGCCAGTAGTATCCTGACAGGGGCGGTAAATCAGCCCCAGCATTTT.

The CDR3 DNA follows: TGTGCCAGCAGTCCCTCGCTCGGCTCCTACGAGCAGTACTTC. Its protein product is CASSPSLGSYEQYF. The V gene is TRBV6-5, the J gene TRBJ2-7; D unclear. V dropped 5 bases and J dropped 0 bases, with 11 bases sitting between them. Germline-derived CDR1 and CDR2 are MNHEY and SVGAGI. The CDR3 has 14 residues.

The V and J genes are TRBV6-5 and TRBJ2-1; D gene uncertain. This CDR3 has 13 amino acids. V dropped 8 bases and J dropped 4 bases, with 12 bases sitting between them. Germline values: CDR1 MNHEY, CDR2 SVGAGI. The CDR3 bases are TGTGCCAGCGAGAGGTCCCTGTACAATGAGCAGTTCTTC. Residues: CASERSLYNEQFF.

V gene TRBV2 combines with J gene TRBJ1-1; 8 bases fit TRBD1. Germline CDR1 and CDR2: SNHLY and FYNNEI. V was pared by 2 bases and J by 1 base, with 6 bases of the junction left unmatched. This CDR3 spans 16 amino acids. As DNA, the CDR3 is TGTGCCAGCAGTGAAAGGGGGACAGGTAGGAACACTGAAGCTTTCTTT. It encodes CASSERGTGRNTEAFF.